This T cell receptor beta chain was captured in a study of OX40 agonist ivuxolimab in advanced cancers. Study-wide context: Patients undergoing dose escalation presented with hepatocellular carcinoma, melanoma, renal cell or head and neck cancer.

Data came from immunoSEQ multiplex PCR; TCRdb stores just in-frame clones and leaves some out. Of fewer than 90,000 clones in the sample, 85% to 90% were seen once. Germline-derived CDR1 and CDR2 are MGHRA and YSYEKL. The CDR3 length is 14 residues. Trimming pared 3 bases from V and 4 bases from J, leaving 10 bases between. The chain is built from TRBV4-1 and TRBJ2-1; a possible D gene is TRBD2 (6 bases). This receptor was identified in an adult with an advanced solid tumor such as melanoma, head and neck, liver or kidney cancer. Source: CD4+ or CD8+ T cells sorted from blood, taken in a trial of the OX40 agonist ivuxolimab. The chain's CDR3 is CASSQGGPYNEQFF. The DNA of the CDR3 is TGCGCCAGCAGCCAGGGGGGACCTTACAATGAGCAGTTCTTC.